This T cell receptor (beta chain) emerged from a study of identical twins. Study findings and constraints: Conclusions were drawn cross-sectionally by statistical analysis, without following the same donors.

Using its own MiXCR run on the 5' RACE reads, TCRdb lists one record per CDR3 protein. The sample has around 490,000 distinct CDR3 sequences; around 15% are singletons. This clonotype was picked up a small number of times. What it binds is unknown. These data are also associated with another study on yellow fever vaccine responses in identical twins.

Sequencing was carried out using CD4+ T cells sorted from blood. The receptor comes from a woman younger than 30 in good health.

This chain's CDR3 is CASSELRGDRHTF. The DNA of the CDR3 is TGTGCCAGCAGCGAGCTGAGGGGGGACCGTCACACCTTC. The chain uses TRBV9 and TRBJ1-2; D is possibly TRBD1 (6 bases). Trimming pared 3 bases from V and 12 bases from J, leaving 18 bases between. This CDR3 spans 13 amino acids. Germline CDR1 and CDR2: SGDLS and YYNGEE.